These 10 T cell receptor beta chains originate from one sample sequenced in a study of T cell changes during pregnancy in multiple sclerosis. The protocol was immunoSEQ multiplex PCR, while the TCRdb copy is restricted to in-frame clones and leaves out a portion. The table includes roughly 110,000 clones, roughly nine tenths detected once. This sample comprised peripheral blood, obtained before pregnancy. These receptors were obtained from a female donor with multiple sclerosis, enrolled in a pregnancy study.

The chain couples TRBV5-1 to TRBJ2-1; D call uncertain. The V end was cut by 1 base, the J end by 2 bases, with 13 bases between. CDR1 SGHRS and CDR2 YFSETQ come from the germline V gene. The CDR3 has 16 amino acids. CDR3 region: CASSLYSTPTYNEQFF. CDR3 in DNA: TGCGCCAGCAGCTTGTACTCTACTCCCACCTACAATGAGCAGTTCTTC.

This clone was detected only once. CDR3 coding DNA: TGTGCCAGTAGTATCCCCTCGGGACAGGGCTATGGCTACACCTTC. It specifies CASSIPSGQGYGYTF. The chain employs TRBV19 and TRBJ1-2; TRBD1 matches at 9 bases. The CDR3 loop spans 15 amino acids. CDR1 and CDR2 (germline): LNHDA, SQIVND (reference sequence). After removal of 3 bases from V and 4 bases from J, the junction contained 6 bases not matched to a gene.

The chain couples TRBV5-1 to TRBJ1-1, with 9 positions matching TRBD1. After removal of 3 bases from V and 1 base from J, the junction contained 4 bases not matched to a gene. The V gene's germline CDR1 is SGHRS and CDR2 YFSETQ. The CDR3 extends over 15 amino acids. The CDR3 DNA is TGCGCCAGCAGCTGGGGGGGACAGGGGAACACTGAAGCTTTCTTT. Protein product: CASSWGGQGNTEAFF.

V is TRBV5-1 and J is TRBJ2-5; no definite D call. The V end was cut by 2 bases, the J end by 4 bases, with 24 bases between. The germline V gene has CDR1 SGHRS and CDR2 YFSETQ. CDR3 length: 18 amino acids. For the CDR3, the DNA is TGCGCCAGCAGCTTTGGGTCAACGCTAGGTTTTCTGGGAGAGACCCAGTACTTC. Translating gives CASSFGSTLGFLGETQYF.

The rearrangement joins TRBV19 to TRBJ2-7, with TRBD1 as a possible D gene (6 bases). V gave up 2 bases and J gave up 1 base, with 12 bases separating them. The CDR3 spans 15 residues. Germline V gene data show CDR1 as LNHDA and CDR2 as SQIVND (reference sequence). CDR3 loop: CASSIPGQGSYEQYF. The DNA for the CDR3 is TGTGCCAGTAGTATACCGGGACAAGGATCCTACGAGCAGTACTTC. The variable domain in full, completed from reference TRBV19 and TRBJ2-7, reads DGGITQSPKYLFRKEGQNVTLSCEQNLNHDAMYWYRQDPGQGLRLIYYSQIVNDFQKGDIAEGYSVSREKKESFPLTVTSAQKNPTAFYLCASSIPGQGSYEQYFGPGTRLTVT.

The rearrangement joins TRBV4-3 to TRBJ1-6; weak D call: TRBD1 (5 bases). The CDR3 is 19 amino acids. The germline gives CDR1 LGHNA, CDR2 YSLEER. V was pared by 0 bases and J by 0 bases, with 15 bases between. The CDR3 nucleotides read TGCGCCAGCAGCCAAGATGGAGGGGCTCCCGGCTCCTATAATTCACCCCTCCACTTT. It encodes CASSQDGGAPGSYNSPLHF.

The rearrangement uses TRBV2 and TRBJ2-5, with 7 bases fitting TRBD2. The junction had 13 bases not matched to a gene; V was cut back by 4 bases and J by 5 bases. The CDR3 has 16 residues. Germline values: CDR1 SNHLY, CDR2 FYNNEI. CDR3: CASSGGGTLTRETQYF. CDR3 DNA sequence: TGTGCCAGCAGTGGCGGGGGTACTCTAACCCGGGAGACCCAGTACTTC.

V gene TRBV5-6 combines with J gene TRBJ1-2; 12 nucleotides line up with TRBD1. Germline trimming cut 4 bases from V and 4 bases from J; bases unmatched to any gene: 5. Germline lookup yields CDR1 SGHDT and CDR2 YYEEEE. There are 15 residues in the CDR3. The CDR3 DNA reads TGTGCCAGCAGCCCAGGGACAGGGGGCCTCTATGGCTACACCTTC. The encoded protein is CASSPGTGGLYGYTF.

V gene TRBV19 combines with J gene TRBJ2-1; D gene uncertain. This CDR3 has 13 amino acids. The ends were cut back, 3 bases at V and 3 bases at J, with 6 bases in the middle. Germline V CDR1 and CDR2: LNHDA, SQIVND (reference sequence). In DNA, the CDR3 is TGTGCCAGTAGTATTGGCCTCTACAATGAGCAGTTCTTC. Encoded protein: CASSIGLYNEQFF. Combining the CDR3 with reference TRBV19 and TRBJ2-1 gives the whole variable domain DGGITQSPKYLFRKEGQNVTLSCEQNLNHDAMYWYRQDPGQGLRLIYYSQIVNDFQKGDIAEGYSVSREKKESFPLTVTSAQKNPTAFYLCASSIGLYNEQFFGPGTRLTVL.

This clone was recorded only once. V is TRBV19 and J is TRBJ1-1; D possibly corresponds to TRBD1 (5 bases). The CDR3 has 17 residues. Trimming took 5 bases from V and 1 from J, leaving 20 bases between them. CDR1 is LNHDA, CDR2 SQIVND, per germline (reference sequence). The CDR3 DNA reads TGTGCCAGTAGTCCCCGGGGGGGGGATACGGGGAACACTGAAGCTTTCTTT. Its protein is CASSPRGGDTGNTEAFF.